This TCR beta chain comes out of a study of CD8+ T cells in alopecia areata. RNA was extracted and reverse transcribed into cDNA as the sequencing template. Only in-frame clones appear in the TCRdb table, and some are missing; sequencing was by immunoSEQ multiplex PCR. Of approximately 170,000 clones in the sample, around 60% were seen once. Treatment defined: oral pan-JAK inhibitor, 5-10 mg twice daily. This clone was detected only a few times. The same CDR3 is also encoded by other DNA sequences in this sample. Germline loops: CDR1 SQVTM, CDR2 ANQGSEA. V lost 4 bases to trimming and J lost 5 bases; unmatched junction nucleotides: 1. The CDR3 totals 14 residues.

This chain links TRBV29-1 with TRBJ2-2; TRBD2 aligns across 13 bases. This sequence originates from a human donor with alopecia areata. The sequencing used CD4+ T cells sorted from blood, collected at week 4, from a patient treated with tofacitinib. The CDR3 sequence: CSVGLAGGTGELFF. The DNA of the CDR3 is TGCAGCGTTGGACTAGCGGGAGGTACCGGGGAGCTGTTTTTT.